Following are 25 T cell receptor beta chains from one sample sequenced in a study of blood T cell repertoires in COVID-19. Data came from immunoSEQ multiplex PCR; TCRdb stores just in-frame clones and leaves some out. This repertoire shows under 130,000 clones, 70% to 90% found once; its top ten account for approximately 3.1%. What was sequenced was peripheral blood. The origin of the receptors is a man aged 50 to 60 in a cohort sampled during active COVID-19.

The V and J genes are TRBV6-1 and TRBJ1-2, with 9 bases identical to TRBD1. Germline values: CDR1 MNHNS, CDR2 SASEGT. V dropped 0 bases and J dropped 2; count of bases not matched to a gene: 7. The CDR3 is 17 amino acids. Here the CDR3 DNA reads TGTGCCAGCAGTGAAGCGTTTGGGACAGGGTTAAACTATGGCTACACCTTC. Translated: CASSEAFGTGLNYGYTF.

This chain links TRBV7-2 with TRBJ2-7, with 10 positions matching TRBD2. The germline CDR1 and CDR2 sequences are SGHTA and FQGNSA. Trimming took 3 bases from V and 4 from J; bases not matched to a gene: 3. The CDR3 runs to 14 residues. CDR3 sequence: CASSFTSGVYEQYF. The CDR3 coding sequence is TGTGCCAGCAGCTTTACTAGCGGGGTTTACGAGCAGTACTTC.

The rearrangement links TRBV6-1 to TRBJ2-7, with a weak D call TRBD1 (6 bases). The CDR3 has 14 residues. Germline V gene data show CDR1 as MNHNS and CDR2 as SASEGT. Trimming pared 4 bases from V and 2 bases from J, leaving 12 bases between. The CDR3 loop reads CASSVAPGAYEQYV. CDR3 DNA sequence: TGTGCCAGCAGTGTAGCGCCAGGGGCCTACGAGCAGTACGTC.

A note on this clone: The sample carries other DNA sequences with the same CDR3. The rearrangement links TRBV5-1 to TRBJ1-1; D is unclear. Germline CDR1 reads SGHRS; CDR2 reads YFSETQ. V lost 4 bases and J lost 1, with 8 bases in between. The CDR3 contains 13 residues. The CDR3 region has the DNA TGCGCCAGCAGCCCGGGTGGGAACACTGAAGCTTTCTTT. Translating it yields CASSPGGNTEAFF.

The CDR3 spells CASNGQGETDTQYF. CDR3 DNA sequence: TGTGCCAGCAATGGGCAGGGGGAGACAGATACGCAGTATTTT. The chain is built from TRBV2 and TRBJ2-3; TRBD1 aligns across 7 bases. Trimming took 7 bases from V and 3 from J; bases not matched to a gene: 7. This CDR3 region has 14 residues. Germline V gene sequence: CDR1 SNHLY, CDR2 FYNNEI.

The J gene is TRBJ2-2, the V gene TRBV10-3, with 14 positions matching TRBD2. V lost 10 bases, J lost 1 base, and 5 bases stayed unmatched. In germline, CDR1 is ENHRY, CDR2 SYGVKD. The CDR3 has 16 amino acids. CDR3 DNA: TGTGCCACAGGGACTAGCGGGGGTCGGAACACCGGGGAGCTGTTTTTT. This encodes CATGTSGGRNTGELFF.

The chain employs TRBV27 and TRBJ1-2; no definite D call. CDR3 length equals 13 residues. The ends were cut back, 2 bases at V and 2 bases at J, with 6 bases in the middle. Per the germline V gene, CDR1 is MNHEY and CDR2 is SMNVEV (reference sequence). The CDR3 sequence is CASSLGQNYGYTF. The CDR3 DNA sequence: TGTGCCAGCAGTTTAGGGCAGAACTATGGCTACACCTTC.

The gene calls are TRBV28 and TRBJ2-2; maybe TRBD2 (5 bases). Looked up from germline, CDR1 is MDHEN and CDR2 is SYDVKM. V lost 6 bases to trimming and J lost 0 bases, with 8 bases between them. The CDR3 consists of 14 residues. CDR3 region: CASRSGTNTGELFF. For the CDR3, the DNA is TGTGCCAGCAGATCCGGGACGAACACCGGGGAGCTGTTTTTT.

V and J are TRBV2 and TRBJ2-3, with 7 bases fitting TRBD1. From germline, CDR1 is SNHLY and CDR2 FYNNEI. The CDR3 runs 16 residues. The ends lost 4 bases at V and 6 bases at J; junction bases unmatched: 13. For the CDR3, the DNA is TGTGCCAGCAGTGGGGGGCCCGGGACAGTAGGGGATACGCAGTATTTT. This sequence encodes CASSGGPGTVGDTQYF. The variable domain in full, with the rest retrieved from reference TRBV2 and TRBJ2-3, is EPEVTQTPSHQVTQMGQEVILRCVPISNHLYFYWYRQILGQKVEFLVSFYNNEISEKSEIFDDQFSVERPDGSNFTLKIRSTKLEDSAMYFCASSGGPGTVGDTQYFGPGTRLTVL.

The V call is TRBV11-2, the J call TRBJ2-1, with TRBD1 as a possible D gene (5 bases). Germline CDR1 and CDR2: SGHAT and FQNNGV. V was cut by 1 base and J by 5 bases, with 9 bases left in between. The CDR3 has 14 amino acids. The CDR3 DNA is TGTGCCAGCAGCTTAGCTCAGACAGACAATGAGCAGTTCTTC. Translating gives CASSLAQTDNEQFF. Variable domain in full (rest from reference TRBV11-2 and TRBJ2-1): EAGVAQSPRYKIIEKRQSVAFWCNPISGHATLYWYQQILGQGPKLLIQFQNNGVVDDSQLPKDRFSAERLKGVDSTLKIQPAKLEDSAVYLCASSLAQTDNEQFFGPGTRLTVL.

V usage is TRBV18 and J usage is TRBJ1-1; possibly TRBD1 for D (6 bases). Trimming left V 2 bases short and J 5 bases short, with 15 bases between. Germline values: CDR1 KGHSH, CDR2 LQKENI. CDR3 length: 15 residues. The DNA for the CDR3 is TGTGCCAGCTCACCATACTCCCAGGGGAAGACTGAAGCTTTCTTT. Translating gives CASSPYSQGKTEAFF.

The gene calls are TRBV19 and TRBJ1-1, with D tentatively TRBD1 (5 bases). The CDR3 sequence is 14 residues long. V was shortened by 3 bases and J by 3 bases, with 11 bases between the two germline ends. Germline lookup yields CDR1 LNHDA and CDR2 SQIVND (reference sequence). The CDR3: CASSIPRGYTEAFF. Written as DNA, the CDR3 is TGTGCCAGTAGTATCCCCCGGGGGTACACTGAAGCTTTCTTT.

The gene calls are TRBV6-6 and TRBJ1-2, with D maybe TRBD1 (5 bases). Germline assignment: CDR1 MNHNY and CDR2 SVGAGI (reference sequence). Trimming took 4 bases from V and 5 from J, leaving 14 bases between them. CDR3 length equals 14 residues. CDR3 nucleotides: TGTGCCAGCAGTTCTATCGGGGGTCGGTATGGCTACACCTTC. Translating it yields CASSSIGGRYGYTF.

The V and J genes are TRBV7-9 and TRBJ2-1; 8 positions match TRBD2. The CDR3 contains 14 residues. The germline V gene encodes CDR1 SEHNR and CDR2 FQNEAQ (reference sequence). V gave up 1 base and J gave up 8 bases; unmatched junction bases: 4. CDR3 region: CASSLGGGRDEQFF. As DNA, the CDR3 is TGTGCCAGCAGCTTAGGCGGGGGGCGCGATGAGCAGTTCTTC.

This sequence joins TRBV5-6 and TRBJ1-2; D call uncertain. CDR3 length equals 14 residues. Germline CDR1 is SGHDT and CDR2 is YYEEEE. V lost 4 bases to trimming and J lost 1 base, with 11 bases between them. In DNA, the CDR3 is TGTGCCAGCAGCCTGCGTGGTCGTAACTATGGCTACACCTTC. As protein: CASSLRGRNYGYTF.

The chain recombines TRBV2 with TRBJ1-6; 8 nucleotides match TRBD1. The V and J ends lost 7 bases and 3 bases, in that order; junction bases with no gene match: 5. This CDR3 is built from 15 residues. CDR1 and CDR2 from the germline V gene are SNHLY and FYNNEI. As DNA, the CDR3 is TGTGCCAGCATGCCCGACAGGGGCTATAATTCACCCCTCCACTTT. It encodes CASMPDRGYNSPLHF.

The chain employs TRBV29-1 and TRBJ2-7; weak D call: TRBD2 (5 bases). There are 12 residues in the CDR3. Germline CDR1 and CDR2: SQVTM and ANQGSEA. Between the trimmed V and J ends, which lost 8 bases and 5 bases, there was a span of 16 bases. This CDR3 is CSSTGLGDEQYF. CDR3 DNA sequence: TGCAGCTCGACTGGTCTCGGGGACGAGCAGTACTTC.

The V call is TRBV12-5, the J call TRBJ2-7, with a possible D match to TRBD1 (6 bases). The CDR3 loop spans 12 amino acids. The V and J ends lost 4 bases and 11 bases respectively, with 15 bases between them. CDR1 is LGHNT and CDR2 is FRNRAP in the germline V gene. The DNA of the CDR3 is TGTGCTAGTGGTTACGACAGGTCGAGAGAGTACTTC. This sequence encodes CASGYDRSREYF.

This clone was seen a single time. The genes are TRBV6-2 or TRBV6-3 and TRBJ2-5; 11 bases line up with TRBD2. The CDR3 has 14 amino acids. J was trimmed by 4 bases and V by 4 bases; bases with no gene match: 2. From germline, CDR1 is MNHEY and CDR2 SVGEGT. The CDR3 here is CASSSGLAGETQYF. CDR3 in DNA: TGTGCCAGCAGTTCAGGACTAGCGGGAGAGACCCAGTACTTC.

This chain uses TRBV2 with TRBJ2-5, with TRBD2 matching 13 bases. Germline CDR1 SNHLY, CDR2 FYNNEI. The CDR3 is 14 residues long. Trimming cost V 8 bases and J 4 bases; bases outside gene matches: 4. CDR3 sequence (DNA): TGTGCCAGCCGGACTAGCGGGGGCGGAGAGACCCAGTACTTC. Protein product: CASRTSGGGETQYF.

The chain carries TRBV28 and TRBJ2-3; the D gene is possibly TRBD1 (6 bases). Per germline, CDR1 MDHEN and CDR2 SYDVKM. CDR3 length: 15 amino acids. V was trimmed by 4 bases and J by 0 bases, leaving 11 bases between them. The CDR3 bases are TGTGCCAGCAGTTCTCCAAGGGGGAGCACAGATACGCAGTATTTT. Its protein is CASSSPRGSTDTQYF.

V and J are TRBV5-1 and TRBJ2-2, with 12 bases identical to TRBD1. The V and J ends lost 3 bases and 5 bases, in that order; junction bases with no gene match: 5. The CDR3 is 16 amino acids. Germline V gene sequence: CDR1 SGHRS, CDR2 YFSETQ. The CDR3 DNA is TGCGCCAGCAGCTCCTGGGACAGGGGGCGAACCGGGGAGCTGTTTTTT. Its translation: CASSSWDRGRTGELFF.

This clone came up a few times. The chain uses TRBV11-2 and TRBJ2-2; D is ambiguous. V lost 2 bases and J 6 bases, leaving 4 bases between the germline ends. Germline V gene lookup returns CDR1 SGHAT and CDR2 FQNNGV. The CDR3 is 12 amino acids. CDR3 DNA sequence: TGTGCCAGCAGCTTACGGGCCGGGGAGCTGTTTTTT. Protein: CASSLRAGELFF.

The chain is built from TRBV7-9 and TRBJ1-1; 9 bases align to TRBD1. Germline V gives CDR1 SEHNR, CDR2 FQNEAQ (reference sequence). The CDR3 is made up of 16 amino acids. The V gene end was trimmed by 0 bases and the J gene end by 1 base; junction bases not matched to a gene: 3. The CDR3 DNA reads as TGTGCCAGCAGCTTAGCCGGGACAGGGCCGAACACTGAAGCTTTCTTT. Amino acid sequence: CASSLAGTGPNTEAFF. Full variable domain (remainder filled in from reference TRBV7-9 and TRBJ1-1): DTGVSQNPRHKITKRGQNVTFRCDPISEHNRLYWYRQTLGQGPEFLTYFQNEAQLEKSRLLSDRFSAERPKGSFSTLEIQRTEQGDSAMYLCASSLAGTGPNTEAFFGQGTRLTVV.

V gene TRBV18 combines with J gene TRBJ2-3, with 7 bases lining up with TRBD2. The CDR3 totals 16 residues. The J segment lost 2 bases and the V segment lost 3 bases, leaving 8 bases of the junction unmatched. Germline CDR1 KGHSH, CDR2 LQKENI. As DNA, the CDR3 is TGTGCCAGCTCACCGACTAGCCGCTTTCACACAGATACGCAGTATTTT. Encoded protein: CASSPTSRFHTDTQYF.